The 19 T cell receptor beta chains presented below share a single source sample, sequenced in a study of Ad26.COV2.S vaccination and SARS-CoV-2 variants. The assay was immunoSEQ multiplex PCR, and TCRdb's table has in-frame clones only and misses some. The table lists hundreds of thousands of clones, around 87% of them singletons, with approximately 3.3% in the top ten. Treatment here: some 20 received Ad26.COV2.S at low or high dose, single or two shots; 5 received placebo; per-sample allocation not given. At day 63 after the first vaccine or placebo injection, samples were drawn. The sample here was peripheral blood, taken in a trial of Ad26.COV2.S vaccine versus placebo. These receptors were taken from a person between 18 and 65 years old who received the Ad26.COV2.S COVID-19 vaccine or a placebo.

Written as DNA, the CDR3 is TGTGCCACCAGCAGCCAGGGACAGGGGCTGAACTTTTATGGCTACACCTTC. It encodes CATSSQGQGLNFYGYTF. The rearrangement links TRBV15 to TRBJ1-2, with 10 bases identical to TRBD1. V shed 3 bases and J 5 bases; nucleotides not matched to a gene: 12. Germline-derived CDR1 and CDR2 are LNHNV and YYDKDF (reference sequence). The CDR3 is 17 amino acids.

This clone was seen a handful of times. The chain employs TRBV6-5 and TRBJ2-5; a weak D match, TRBD1 (6 bases). Deletions cut 6 bases from V and 4 bases from J, with 12 bases between. Germline V lookup: CDR1 MNHEY, CDR2 SVGAGI. This CDR3 has 13 residues. In DNA form, the CDR3 reads TGTGCCAGCAGGCCGGGACAAGGAGAGACCCAGTACTTC. This translates into CASRPGQGETQYF.

This clone appeared once. This chain links TRBV6-1 with TRBJ2-1, with 10 bases lining up with TRBD2. The CDR3 contains 15 residues. The germline V gene has CDR1 MNHNS and CDR2 SASEGT. V trimming: 3 bases; J trimming: 5 bases; junction bases outside the gene matches: 4. For the CDR3, the DNA is TGTGCCAGCAGTGAGAGGACTAGCGGTAACAATGAGCAGTTCTTC. Encoded protein: CASSERTSGNNEQFF.

The chain has TRBV18 and TRBJ1-2; D is perhaps TRBD1 (6 bases). Germline assignment: CDR1 KGHSH and CDR2 LQKENI. The V end lost 3 bases, the J end lost 0 bases, and 11 bases lay between the germline ends. This CDR3 has 15 residues. The CDR3 loop is CASSPEGVANYGYTF. The DNA for the CDR3 is TGTGCCAGCTCACCCGAGGGGGTAGCTAACTATGGCTACACCTTC.

This clone was counted once. The gene calls are TRBV30 and TRBJ2-3; 11 positions agree with TRBD2. The V and J ends lost 0 bases and 5 bases, in that order; junction bases with no gene match: 4. Looked up from germline, CDR1 is GTSNPN and CDR2 is SVGIG (reference sequence). The CDR3 is 15 residues long. CDR3 in amino acids: CAWSVLAGDLDTQYF. In nucleotides, the CDR3 is TGTGCCTGGAGTGTACTAGCGGGAGACCTAGATACGCAGTATTTT.

The chain employs TRBV23-1 and TRBJ1-5; D call uncertain. TRBV23-1 is recorded as an ORF, its role being uncertain. The CDR3 consists of 15 residues. The V end lost 8 bases, the J end lost 0 bases, and 14 bases lay between the germline ends. CDR3 residues: CASHVGCFSNQPQHF. CDR3 nucleotides: TGCGCCAGCCATGTCGGATGTTTTAGCAATCAGCCCCAGCATTTT.

This CDR3 is CASSRTGSGNTIYF. The DNA of the CDR3 is TGTGCCAGCAGCCGGACAGGCTCTGGAAACACCATATATTTT. This chain links TRBV11-3 with TRBJ1-3, with 7 bases lining up with TRBD1. CDR1 SGHNT and CDR2 YENEEA come from the germline V gene. The CDR3 runs 14 residues. Germline trimming cut 5 bases from V and 0 bases from J; bases unmatched to any gene: 1. Full variable domain (outside the CDR3, taken from reference TRBV11-3 and TRBJ1-3): EAGVVQSPRYKIIEKKQPVAFWCNPISGHNTLYWYLQNLGQGPELLIRYENEEAVDDSQLPKDRFSAERLKGVDSTLKIQPAELGDSAVYLCASSRTGSGNTIYFGEGSWLTVV.

This clone was counted between two and nine times. V usage is TRBV9 and J usage is TRBJ1-5; D is ambiguous. V lost 5 bases and J lost 9, with 15 bases in between. Per the germline V gene, CDR1 is SGDLS and CDR2 is YYNGEE. The CDR3 spans 13 residues. CDR3 in DNA: TGTGCCAGCAGGTGGGCCGCCCTCGGGCCCCAGCATTTT. It codes for CASRWAALGPQHF.

This clone was seen at least ten times. The genes are TRBV5-8 and TRBJ2-7; no firm D call. The CDR3 is made up of 8 amino acids. CDR1 and CDR2 (germline): SGHTS, YDEGEE. CDR3 protein: CASSAYEV. The CDR3 coding sequence is TGTGCCAGCAGCGCCTACGAGGTC.

There are many counts of this clone. This sequence joins TRBV11-2 and TRBJ1-3; D not resolved. The germline CDR1 and CDR2 sequences are SGHAT and FQNNGV. The CDR3 loop spans 13 amino acids. V dropped 2 bases and J dropped 4 bases, with 6 bases sitting between them. The CDR3 DNA reads as TGTGCCAGCAGCTTAAGTGAAGGAAACACCATATATTTT. Protein: CASSLSEGNTIYF.

This clone was detected only once. The chain has TRBV5-4 and TRBJ2-3, with TRBD2 matching 8 bases. The junction had 7 bases not matched to a gene; V was cut back by 6 bases and J by 1 base. CDR1 and CDR2 (germline): SGHNT, YYREEE (reference sequence). The CDR3 is 15 amino acids. CDR3 protein: CASTPGLAGTDTQYF. In DNA form, the CDR3 reads TGTGCCAGCACCCCTGGACTAGCTGGCACAGATACGCAGTATTTT.

This rearrangement joins TRBV6-5 to TRBJ1-1; no clear D. The CDR3 loop spans 16 amino acids. Per the germline V gene, CDR1 is MNHEY and CDR2 is SVGAGI. Trimming removed 0 bases from V and 0 bases from J, with 11 bases in between. The CDR3 DNA follows: TGTGCCAGCAGTTACTCGTACAGACGCATGAACACTGAAGCTTTCTTT. This codes for CASSYSYRRMNTEAFF.

This chain joins TRBV7-2 and TRBJ1-2; D gene ambiguous. This CDR3 has 14 residues. Trimming took off 1 base at V and 7 bases at J, with 13 bases between the two ends. Germline V gene lookup returns CDR1 SGHTA and CDR2 FQGNSA. CDR3 nucleotide sequence: TGTGCCAGCAGCTTAGGAACGGCCGGCCCTGGCTACACCTTC. This translates into CASSLGTAGPGYTF. The entire variable domain, with the rest obtained from reference TRBV7-2 and TRBJ1-2, is as follows: GAGVSQSPSNKVTEKGKDVELRCDPISGHTALYWYRQSLGQGLEFLIYFQGNSAPDKSGLPSDRFSAERTGGSVSTLTIQRTQQEDSAVYLCASSLGTAGPGYTFGSGTRLTVV.

This chain uses TRBV7-9 with TRBJ1-2, with D uncertain. Germline CDR1 SEHNR, CDR2 FQNEAQ (reference sequence). Trimming shortened V by 5 bases and J by 7 bases, and 11 bases separated the two germline ends. The length of the CDR3 is 12 residues. CDR3 residues: CASSAGSRGYTF. For the CDR3, the DNA is TGTGCCAGCAGCGCGGGGTCCCGTGGCTACACCTTC.

CDR3 sequence: CASGRTGGFGETQYF. The CDR3, as DNA: TGTGCCAGCGGGCGTACAGGGGGTTTCGGAGAGACCCAGTACTTC. This rearrangement joins TRBV9 to TRBJ2-5; 8 bases fit TRBD1. CDR1 and CDR2 (germline): SGDLS, YYNGEE. With V trimmed by 7 bases and J by 4 bases, 12 bases remained unmatched. The CDR3 sequence is 15 residues long.

This clone has just a few counts. The chain recombines TRBV2 with TRBJ1-5; the match to TRBD1 covers 8 bases. J lost 12 bases, V lost 1 base, and 5 bases had no gene match. Germline lookup yields CDR1 SNHLY and CDR2 FYNNEI. The CDR3 consists of 13 residues. CDR3 in amino acids: CASSEVTGVRQHF. The CDR3 nucleotides are TGTGCCAGCAGTGAAGTGACAGGGGTTCGCCAGCATTTT. The full variable domain, rest sourced from reference TRBV2 and TRBJ1-5, is EPEVTQTPSHQVTQMGQEVILRCVPISNHLYFYWYRQILGQKVEFLVSFYNNEISEKSEIFDDQFSVERPDGSNFTLKIRSTKLEDSAMYFCASSEVTGVRQHFGDGTRLSIL.

The chain combines TRBV19 with TRBJ1-2; D unresolved. CDR1 and CDR2 from the germline V gene are LNHDA and SQIVND (reference sequence). CDR3 length equals 10 residues. The CDR3 is CAAGRGGYTF. The CDR3 region has the DNA TGTGCGGCGGGAAGAGGGGGCTACACCTTC.

To note about this clone: Other nucleotide sequences in the sample specify the same CDR3. The rearrangement joins TRBV5-1 to TRBJ2-2; no clear D gene. The CDR3 contains 12 residues. Trimming took 5 bases from V and 2 from J, leaving 4 bases between them. Germline CDR1 is SGHRS and CDR2 is YFSETQ. The DNA for the CDR3 is TGCGCCAGCAGTTTCAACACCGGGGAGCTGTTTTTT. Translated: CASSFNTGELFF.

J is TRBJ1-3 and V is TRBV5-5; TRBD1 might be the D (6 bases). Germline V gene lookup returns CDR1 SGHKS and CDR2 YYEKEE (reference sequence). With 3 bases removed from V and 4 bases from J, the gap between germline ends came to 11 bases. CDR3 size: 14 residues. The CDR3 protein is CASSYRDTGNTIYF. The DNA for the CDR3 is TGTGCCAGCAGCTACCGGGACACAGGAAACACCATATATTTT.